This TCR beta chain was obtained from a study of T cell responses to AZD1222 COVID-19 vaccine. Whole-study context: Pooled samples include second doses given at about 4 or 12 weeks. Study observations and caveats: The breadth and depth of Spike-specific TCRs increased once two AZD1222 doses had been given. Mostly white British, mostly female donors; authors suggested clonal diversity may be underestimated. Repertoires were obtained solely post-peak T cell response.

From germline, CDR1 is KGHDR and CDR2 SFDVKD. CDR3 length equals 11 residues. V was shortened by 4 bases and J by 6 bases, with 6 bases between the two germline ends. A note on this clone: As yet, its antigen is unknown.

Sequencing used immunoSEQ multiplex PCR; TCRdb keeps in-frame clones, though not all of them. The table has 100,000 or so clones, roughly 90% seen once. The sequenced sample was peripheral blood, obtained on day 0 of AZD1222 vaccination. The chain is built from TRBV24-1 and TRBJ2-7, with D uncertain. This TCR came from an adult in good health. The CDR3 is CATSDRGEQYF. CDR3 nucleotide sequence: TGTGCCACCAGTGACCGAGGCGAGCAGTACTTC.